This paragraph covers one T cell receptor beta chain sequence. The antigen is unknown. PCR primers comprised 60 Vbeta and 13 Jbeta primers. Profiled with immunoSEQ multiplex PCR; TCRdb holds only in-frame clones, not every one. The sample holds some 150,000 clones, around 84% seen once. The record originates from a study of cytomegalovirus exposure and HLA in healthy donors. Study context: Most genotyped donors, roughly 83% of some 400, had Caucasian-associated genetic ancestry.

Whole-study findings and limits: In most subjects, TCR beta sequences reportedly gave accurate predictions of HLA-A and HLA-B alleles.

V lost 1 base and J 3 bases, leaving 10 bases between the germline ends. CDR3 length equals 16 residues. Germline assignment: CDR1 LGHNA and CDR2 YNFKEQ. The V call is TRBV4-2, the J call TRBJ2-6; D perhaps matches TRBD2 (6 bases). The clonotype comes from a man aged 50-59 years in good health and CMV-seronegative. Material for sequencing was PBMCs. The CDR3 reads CASSQVGGLGANVLTF. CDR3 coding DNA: TGTGCCAGCAGCCAAGTAGGAGGGCTTGGGGCCAACGTCCTGACTTTC.